This TCR beta chain was captured by sequencing in a study of technical replicates of blood from several donors. The germline CDR1 and CDR2 sequences are DFQATT and SNEGSKA (reference sequence). The CDR3 covers 11 residues. V was trimmed by 7 bases and J by 5 bases, leaving 11 bases between them. Some clones are missing from TCRdb's copy, which holds only in-frame ones; the method was immunoSEQ multiplex PCR. This table holds over 55,000 clones, around 87% found once. The sample was PBMCs. The chain is built from TRBV20-1 and TRBJ1-1, with D maybe TRBD1 (6 bases). The TCR was taken from a human donor in good health. Some clones in this sample may be carry-over from other donors' samples. CDR3 coding DNA: TGCAGTGGAACGAGGGGGACTGAAGCTTTCTTT. As protein: CSGTRGTEAFF.